The T cell receptor (beta chain) described here comes from a study of CXCR3-negative and CXCR3-positive naive CD8 T cells. Study background: Overall TRB read output was around 140 million, and each library contained about 1.5 +/- 0.3 million reads.

Study results and limitations: Cryopreserved PBMCs had partly decreased CXCR3 expression; fresh PBMCs were used in most assays. Diversity ran similarly high across both naive subsets but far lower in memory CD8+ cells. Higher TRB CDR3 hydrophobicity marked CXCR3-positive naive cells relative to CXCR3-negative naive cells.

Naive CD8+ T cells carried a CD45RO-CCR7+CD27+CD95- phenotype. CDR3 length: 15 residues. Germline V gene lookup returns CDR1 MDHEN and CDR2 SYDVKM. A remark on this clonotype: Its cognate antigen is unknown.

The authors made the TRB cDNA libraries by 5' RACE using UMI labels. TCRdb reprocessed the 5' RACE reads and stores each CDR3 protein as one record, lacking DNA. This sample's table has around 110,000 distinct CDR3 sequences. The TCR originated in a human donor in good health. Some clones in this sample may be carry-over from other donors' samples. The chain recombines TRBV28 with TRBJ2-7; TCRdb indicates TRBD2, and absent DNA this call remains unverified. Specimen: naive CXCR3+ CD8+ T cells from blood. The subset denotes: CD45RO-CCR7+CD27+CD95- naive CD8+ T cells expressing CXCR3 (TNR3+). The CDR3 protein is CASSPVGGEYDEQYF.